A single sample gave rise to the 31 T cell receptor beta chains below, sequenced in a study of long-term antiretroviral therapy in people with HIV. Researchers ran immunoSEQ v3.0 at survey level. The data were produced by immunoSEQ multiplex PCR, yet TCRdb's version contains in-frame clones alone and is incomplete. The sample yields tens of thousands of clones, more than 80% seen once. The sequencing used unsorted PBMCs, collected 0.3 years after starting antiretroviral therapy. These receptors all stem from a man between 35 and 55 years old with HIV.

The chain uses TRBV7-2 and TRBJ2-5, with TRBD1 as a possible D gene (6 bases). Germline V lookup: CDR1 SGHTA, CDR2 FQGNSA. Trimming pared 5 bases from V and 5 bases from J, leaving 15 bases between. This CDR3 comprises 14 residues. DNA of the CDR3: TGTGCCAGCAGCATCGGACCCAGGGGCGAGACCCAGTACTTC. This gives the protein CASSIGPRGETQYF.

The rearrangement uses TRBV5-1 and TRBJ2-2; D might be TRBD1 (5 bases). With 2 bases removed from V and 5 bases from J, the gap between germline ends came to 10 bases. The CDR3 has 14 amino acids. Germline CDR1 and CDR2: SGHRS and YFSETQ. The CDR3: CASSFPTETGELFF. CDR3 coding DNA: TGCGCCAGCAGCTTCCCGACAGAGACCGGGGAGCTGTTTTTT.

This clone came up once. One junction end does not reproduce the germline sequence, and a read error may be involved. V and J are TRBV5-1 and TRBJ2-5, with TRBD2 matching 9 bases. This CDR3 is 14 amino acids long. CDR1 is SGHRS and CDR2 is YFSETQ in the germline V gene. In DNA form, the CDR3 reads TGCGCCAGCACCTCTCTAGCGGGGATTCAAGATAGGAACTTC. It yields the protein CASTSLAGIQDRNF.

The chain has TRBV6-4 and TRBJ1-3, with a weak D call TRBD1 (5 bases). Trimming pared 8 bases from V and 3 bases from J, leaving 14 bases between. CDR1 is MRHNA and CDR2 is SNTAGT in the germline V gene. This CDR3 has 14 amino acids. The CDR3 nucleotides are TGTGCCAGCCTCGAGGGGACCTTTGGAAACACCATATATTTT. Protein product: CASLEGTFGNTIYF.

This clone has a single count. CDR3 region: CASRLNTEAFF. The CDR3 DNA reads TGTGCCAGCAGGTTGAACACTGAAGCTTTCTTT. The rearrangement links TRBV6-1 to TRBJ1-1; no clear D. Trimming shortened V by 6 bases and J by 0 bases, and 2 bases separated the two germline ends. The CDR3 extends over 11 amino acids. Germline V lookup: CDR1 MNHNS, CDR2 SASEGT.

The chain is built from TRBV6-6 and TRBJ1-3; D unresolved. This CDR3 comprises 16 residues. Germline V gives CDR1 MNHNY, CDR2 SVGAGI (reference sequence). Trimming removed 0 bases at V and 3 bases at J, with 12 bases between. CDR3: CASSYSDAGVGNTIYF. The CDR3, as DNA: TGTGCCAGCAGTTACTCGGACGCGGGAGTTGGAAACACCATATATTTT.

The V call is TRBV9, the J call TRBJ1-3, with D possibly being TRBD1 (6 bases). Germline CDR1 is SGDLS and CDR2 is YYNGEE. V lost 0 bases and J 4 bases, leaving 11 bases between the germline ends. CDR3 size: 15 residues. The CDR3 is CASSVGPGAGNTIYF. As DNA, the CDR3 is TGTGCCAGCAGCGTAGGACCAGGGGCCGGAAACACCATATATTTT.

This sequence joins TRBV4-3 and TRBJ2-7; TRBD2 agrees at 13 bases. J lost 9 bases, V lost 4 bases, and 6 bases had no gene match. This CDR3 spans 14 amino acids. Germline V gene sequence: CDR1 LGHNA, CDR2 YSLEER. The CDR3 is CASSPGLAGTRQYF. CDR3 DNA: TGCGCCAGCAGCCCGGGACTAGCGGGAACACGGCAGTACTTC.

This clone is medium-sized in the sample. This chain connects TRBV28 to TRBJ1-2; D is perhaps TRBD1 (6 bases). The CDR3 extends over 13 amino acids. Germline V gene lookup returns CDR1 MDHEN and CDR2 SYDVKM. V lost 2 bases and J 6 bases, leaving 10 bases between the germline ends. The CDR3 reads CASSLRGANGYTF. The CDR3 DNA reads TGTGCCAGCAGTTTAAGGGGGGCTAATGGCTACACCTTC.

V gene TRBV5-5 combines with J gene TRBJ1-5; 8 bases agree with TRBD1. This CDR3 contains 17 residues. With 4 bases clipped from V and 4 bases from J, the junction kept 13 bases outside the gene matches. Germline V gene data show CDR1 as SGHKS and CDR2 as YYEKEE (reference sequence). CDR3 region: CASSPRQGNNRNQPQHF. CDR3 nucleotides: TGTGCCAGCAGCCCCAGACAGGGGAACAACCGGAATCAGCCCCAGCATTTT.

V gene TRBV4-1 combines with J gene TRBJ1-2; 7 bases match TRBD1. Germline CDR1 is MGHRA and CDR2 is YSYEKL. The CDR3 is 17 residues long. Trimming removed 4 bases from V and 0 bases from J; junction bases left unmatched: 11. Here the CDR3 reads CASSLNHGTASNYGYTF. The CDR3 bases are TGCGCCAGCAGCCTAAACCATGGGACAGCTTCTAACTATGGCTACACCTTC.

The chain combines TRBV18 with TRBJ1-3; possibly TRBD1 for D (6 bases). CDR3 size: 16 residues. V lost 3 bases and J lost 0, with 12 bases in between. Germline V gene sequence: CDR1 KGHSH, CDR2 LQKENI. The chain's CDR3 is CASSPPDRPSGNTIYF. The CDR3 bases are TGTGCCAGCTCACCGCCGGACAGACCCTCTGGAAACACCATATATTTT.

The sample holds a few counts of this clone. The rearrangement uses TRBV5-3 and TRBJ1-2, with D possibly being TRBD1 (6 bases). TRBV5-3 is an ORF, and what it does is uncertain. This CDR3 has 14 amino acids. V was trimmed by 10 bases and J by 4 bases, leaving 20 bases between them. The CDR3, as DNA: TGTGCCCAGGGAGTACCTCAGGGGAGCTATGGCTACACCTTC. Translating it yields CAQGVPQGSYGYTF.

This chain uses TRBV5-1 with TRBJ2-7; no clear D. V lost 0 bases to trimming and J lost 3 bases, with 10 bases between them. The germline CDR1 and CDR2 sequences are SGHRS and YFSETQ. CDR3 size: 14 residues. The DNA of the CDR3 is TGCGCCAGCAGCTTGGAATGGGGTCTCTACGAGCAGTACTTC. This translates into CASSLEWGLYEQYF.

The chain employs TRBV2 and TRBJ2-3; D is ambiguous. Germline V gene sequence: CDR1 SNHLY, CDR2 FYNNEI. V was trimmed by 4 bases and J by 3 bases, leaving 5 bases between them. The CDR3 is 12 residues long. The CDR3 sequence is CASSGQTDTQYF. The CDR3 DNA reads TGTGCCAGCAGTGGCCAAACAGATACGCAGTATTTT. Complete variable domain (other parts from reference TRBV2 and TRBJ2-3): EPEVTQTPSHQVTQMGQEVILRCVPISNHLYFYWYRQILGQKVEFLVSFYNNEISEKSEIFDDQFSVERPDGSNFTLKIRSTKLEDSAMYFCASSGQTDTQYFGPGTRLTVL.

The chain combines TRBV21-1 with TRBJ1-5. TRBV21-1 is labeled a pseudogene. The CDR3 loop spans 15 amino acids. The DNA of the CDR3 is TGTGCCAGCTTCCGGGGGGGGTATAGCAATCAGCCCCAGCATTTT. It encodes CASFRGGYSNQPQHF.

V gene TRBV5-6 combines with J gene TRBJ2-3; the D is unclear. Trimming stripped 0 bases from V and 2 bases from J, with 7 bases between. CDR3 length equals 14 residues. CDR1 and CDR2 (germline): SGHDT, YYEEEE. For the CDR3, the DNA is TGTGCCAGCAGCTTGGGACTCCCCACAGATACGCAGTATTTT. Its translation is CASSLGLPTDTQYF.

The table lists this clone with a count of one. V and J are TRBV14 and TRBJ1-1; D is perhaps TRBD1 (5 bases). CDR3 length: 14 amino acids. The V end lost 4 bases, the J end lost 1 base, and 10 bases lay between the germline ends. The germline CDR1 and CDR2 sequences are SGHDN and FVKESK. The CDR3 nucleotides are TGTGCCAGCAGCCCGCCGGGGCAGAACACTGAAGCTTTCTTT. Protein sequence: CASSPPGQNTEAFF.

V is TRBV28 and J is TRBJ1-1; perhaps TRBD1 as D (5 bases). This CDR3 is built from 15 residues. Looked up from germline, CDR1 is MDHEN and CDR2 is SYDVKM. V lost 7 bases and J lost 0, with 15 bases in between. CDR3 sequence (DNA): TGTGCCAGCACTGGGACGTTGCTCATGAACACTGAAGCTTTCTTT. This gives the protein CASTGTLLMNTEAFF.

This sequence joins TRBV5-1 and TRBJ1-2; D is unclear. The CDR3 covers 15 residues. Trimming shortened V by 0 bases and J by 4 bases, and 13 bases separated the two germline ends. The V gene's germline CDR1 is SGHRS and CDR2 YFSETQ. The CDR3 coding sequence is TGCGCCAGCAGCTTGGACGTCTCAGCGCCCTATGGCTACACCTTC. Translated, it gives CASSLDVSAPYGYTF.

This clone has just a few counts. This chain joins TRBV29-1 and TRBJ1-2; a weak D match, TRBD1 (5 bases). Germline lookup yields CDR1 SQVTM and CDR2 ANQGSEA. V was shortened by 4 bases and J by 4 bases, with 7 bases between the two germline ends. The CDR3 loop spans 11 amino acids. The CDR3 sequence is CSVAGAYGYTF. CDR3 coding DNA: TGCAGCGTTGCCGGGGCCTATGGCTACACCTTC.

This clone has only one observation. The V call is TRBV6-1, the J call TRBJ2-2; a possible D gene is TRBD2 (5 bases). Trimming stripped 11 bases from V and 1 base from J, with 11 bases between. Per the germline V gene, CDR1 is MNHNS and CDR2 is SASEGT. The CDR3 runs 13 residues. CDR3 in amino acids: CAFGRGNTGELFF. The DNA for the CDR3 is TGTGCCTTCGGTCGGGGGAACACCGGGGAGCTGTTTTTT.

The gene calls are TRBV2 and TRBJ2-1; D gene uncertain. This CDR3 comprises 13 residues. Looked up from germline, CDR1 is SNHLY and CDR2 is FYNNEI. Between the trimmed V and J ends, which lost 4 bases and 4 bases, there was a span of 8 bases. The CDR3 nucleotides read TGTGCCAGCAGTGTAAGGGATTACAATGAGCAGTTCTTC. As protein: CASSVRDYNEQFF.

This clone was recorded a few times. The chain links TRBV28 to TRBJ1-5, with D perhaps TRBD1 (6 bases). The CDR3 has 15 amino acids. CDR1 is MDHEN and CDR2 is SYDVKM in the germline V gene. Between the trimmed V and J ends, which lost 6 bases and 0 bases, there was a span of 12 bases. CDR3: CASRQETGSNQPQHF. The CDR3 DNA reads as TGTGCCAGCAGGCAAGAGACAGGTAGCAATCAGCCCCAGCATTTT.

The chain links TRBV27 to TRBJ2-7; 12 nucleotides align to TRBD2. CDR1 is MNHEY and CDR2 is SMNVEV in the germline V gene (reference sequence). The V gene end was trimmed by 4 bases and the J gene end by 7 bases; junction bases not matched to a gene: 11. The length of the CDR3 is 16 residues. CDR3 in amino acids: CASSSTTSGRVREQYF. The CDR3 region has the DNA TGTGCCAGCAGTTCAACGACTAGCGGGAGAGTTCGGGAGCAGTACTTC.

This rearrangement joins TRBV19 to TRBJ1-1; weak D call: TRBD1 (5 bases). This CDR3 has 17 residues. V was trimmed by 5 bases and J by 1 base, leaving 20 bases between them. The germline V gene has CDR1 LNHDA and CDR2 SQIVND (reference sequence). The CDR3 protein is CASSAYTLAGPNTEAFF. In DNA form, the CDR3 reads TGTGCCAGTAGTGCTTACACTCTAGCAGGGCCGAACACTGAAGCTTTCTTT.

This clone was picked up one time. The chain combines TRBV2 with TRBJ2-7, with 9 bases aligning to TRBD1. Germline lookup yields CDR1 SNHLY and CDR2 FYNNEI. The CDR3 sequence is 14 residues long. V shed 4 bases and J 2 bases; nucleotides not matched to a gene: 3. The CDR3 DNA reads as TGTGCCAGCAGTGGTAGGACAGGGGCCTACGAGCAGTACTTC. Residues: CASSGRTGAYEQYF.

The V gene is TRBV4-3, the J gene TRBJ2-4, with D maybe TRBD2 (7 bases). CDR1 LGHNA and CDR2 YSLEER come from the germline V gene. The CDR3 consists of 17 residues. Trimming shortened V by 2 bases and J by 0 bases, and 14 bases separated the two germline ends. The CDR3 loop is CASSQWGAGAAKNIQYF. Written as DNA, the CDR3 is TGCGCCAGCAGCCAATGGGGGGCGGGAGCAGCCAAAAACATTCAGTACTTC.

The chain uses TRBV4-2 and TRBJ1-1; no clear D. The CDR3 totals 14 residues. CDR1 is LGHNA, CDR2 YNFKEQ, per germline. V was cut by 0 bases and J by 3 bases, with 8 bases left in between. The CDR3 DNA is TGTGCCAGCAGCCAAGATCAGGTAGACACTGAAGCTTTCTTT. This translates into CASSQDQVDTEAFF.

The rearrangement joins TRBV4-3 to TRBJ1-1; D ambiguous. This CDR3 region has 16 residues. Germline CDR1 reads LGHNA; CDR2 reads YSLEER. V shed 0 bases and J shed 1 base, with 12 bases lying between them. CDR3 bases: TGCGCCAGCAGCCAAGACTCGTGGCCAACGAACACTGAAGCTTTCTTT. Translating it yields CASSQDSWPTNTEAFF.

This clone occurred a few times. V is TRBV19 and J is TRBJ1-5; possibly TRBD1 for D (6 bases). V shed 6 bases and J shed 2 bases, with 14 bases lying between them. The CDR3 totals 15 residues. The germline CDR1 and CDR2 sequences are LNHDA and SQIVND (reference sequence). The CDR3 DNA sequence: TGTGCCAGTAGGGGTGGGGGCAGGGGCAATCAGCCCCAGCATTTT. Encoded protein: CASRGGGRGNQPQHF.